The entry that follows covers one TCR beta chain sequence. Its matching antigen is unknown. These data originate in a study of cytomegalovirus exposure and HLA in healthy donors. Study overall: When 350 to 400 donors were genotyped, 81% of them were found to fall in the Caucasian-associated ancestry cluster. Study observations and caveats: Indistinguishable V segments such as TRBV6-2 and TRBV6-3 were excluded. Overall, approximately 150 TCR beta chains were annotated as cytomegalovirus-associated.

This PCR relied on a set of 60 Vbeta primers and 13 Jbeta primers. Profiling relied on immunoSEQ multiplex PCR, and the TCRdb table lists in-frame clones only, not all of them. In the table there are approximately 110,000 clones, approximately 76% of which are singletons. CDR3 length equals 13 residues. Trimming left V 8 bases short and J 3 bases short, with 10 bases between. Germline CDR1 reads LNHDA; CDR2 reads SQIVND (reference sequence). The rearrangement links TRBV19 to TRBJ1-4; no clear D. The sequencing input was PBMCs. The sequence was obtained from a woman aged 45-65 years in good health and CMV-seropositive. CDR3 amino acids: CASGFRANEKLFF. The CDR3, as DNA: TGTGCCAGTGGTTTTCGGGCTAATGAAAAACTGTTTTTT. The full variable domain, with the rest looked up from reference TRBV19 and TRBJ1-4, is DGGITQSPKYLFRKEGQNVTLSCEQNLNHDAMYWYRQDPGQGLRLIYYSQIVNDFQKGDIAEGYSVSREKKESFPLTVTSAQKNPTAFYLCASGFRANEKLFFGSGTQLSVL.